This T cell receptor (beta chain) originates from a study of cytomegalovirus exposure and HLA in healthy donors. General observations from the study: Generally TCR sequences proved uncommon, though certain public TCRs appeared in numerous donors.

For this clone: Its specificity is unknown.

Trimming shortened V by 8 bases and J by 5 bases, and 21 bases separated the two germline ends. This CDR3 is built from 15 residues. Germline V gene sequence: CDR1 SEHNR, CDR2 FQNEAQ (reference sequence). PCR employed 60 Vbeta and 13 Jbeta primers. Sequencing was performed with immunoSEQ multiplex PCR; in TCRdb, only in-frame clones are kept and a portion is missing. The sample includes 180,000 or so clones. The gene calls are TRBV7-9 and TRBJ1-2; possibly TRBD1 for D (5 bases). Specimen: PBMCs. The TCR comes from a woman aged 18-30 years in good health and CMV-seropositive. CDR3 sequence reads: CASSIDSVLGYGYTF. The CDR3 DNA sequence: TGTGCCAGCTCCATTGACAGCGTTCTCGGATATGGCTACACCTTC.